Below, one T cell receptor beta chain is given with its context. Clones were read by immunoSEQ multiplex PCR, and TCRdb kept only the in-frame ones, dropping some. The table lists about 59,000 clones, around 90% of them singletons. Between the trimmed V and J ends, which lost 3 bases and 4 bases, there was a span of 16 bases. CDR1 is SGHKS, CDR2 YYEKEE, per germline (reference sequence). The CDR3 has 15 amino acids. This entry comes from a study of blood T cell repertoires in COVID-19. Study overall: Researchers got acute and convalescent COVID-19 samples from the United States, Italy and Spain. Sources were T cells, B-cell-depleted T cells, or PBMCs; the material itself was cDNA or gDNA.

This sequence originates from a man aged 80 or over with acute or convalescent COVID-19. The V call is TRBV5-5, the J call TRBJ2-5; D possibly corresponds to TRBD1 (7 bases). The sequenced material came from peripheral blood. The CDR3 region has the DNA TGTGCCAGCAGCTCCCAGGGGGACGGGGGAGAGACCCAGTACTTC. It yields the protein CASSSQGDGGETQYF.